This is a list of T cell receptor beta chains from one sample in a study of blood T cell repertoires in COVID-19. Some clones are missing from TCRdb's copy, which holds only in-frame ones; the method was immunoSEQ multiplex PCR. The sample contains about 200,000 clones, around 88% of which appear only once. Input material: PBMCs or T cells enriched from blood (not recorded which). These receptors were taken from a man aged 40-49 years with acute COVID-19. The CDR3 runs from the conserved cysteine through the conserved F or W. D genes are given only for firm matches. Size tells how often a clone was seen (once, few, many) or the class of an expanded clone, and some rows leave it out.

d_gene: -; abundance: -; v_gene: TRBV6-9; j_gene: TRBJ1-6; CDR3aa: CASGMAVSPLHF; CDR3nt: TGTGCCAGCGGCATGGCAGTCTCACCCCTCCACTTT
d_gene: -; abundance: -; v_gene: TRBV6-5; j_gene: TRBJ1-1; CDR3aa: CASSSLGRAYTEAFF; CDR3nt: TGTGCCAGCAGTTCATTGGGCAGAGCCTACACTGAAGCTTTCTTT
d_gene: TRBD1; abundance: -; v_gene: TRBV12-3/TRBV12-4; j_gene: TRBJ2-1; CDR3aa: CASSPDRGPFF; CDR3nt: TGTGCCAGCAGCCCTGACAGGGGGCCGTTCTTC
d_gene: -; abundance: few; v_gene: TRBV5-4; j_gene: TRBJ2-1; CDR3aa: CASLDKSSYNEQFF; CDR3nt: TGTGCCAGCCTTGACAAAAGCTCCTACAATGAGCAGTTCTTC
d_gene: -; abundance: -; v_gene: TRBV11-2; j_gene: TRBJ2-5; CDR3aa: CASSLELGSGAQYF; CDR3nt: TGTGCCAGCAGCTTAGAGCTGGGCTCCGGGGCCCAGTACTTC
d_gene: TRBD1; abundance: once; v_gene: TRBV5-1; j_gene: TRBJ1-3; CDR3aa: CASKEGAGEIGNTIYF; CDR3nt: TGCGCCAGCAAAGAGGGGGCAGGGGAGATTGGAAACACCATATATTTT
d_gene: -; abundance: -; v_gene: TRBV28; j_gene: TRBJ1-6; CDR3aa: CASSFPGRFGNSPLHF; CDR3nt: TGTGCCAGCAGTTTCCCAGGAAGGTTTGGTAATTCACCCCTCCACTTT
d_gene: -; abundance: -; v_gene: TRBV9; j_gene: TRBJ2-7; CDR3aa: CASSVGGPGEGEQYF; CDR3nt: TGTGCCAGCAGCGTAGGAGGACCGGGAGAGGGTGAGCAGTACTTC
d_gene: -; abundance: -; v_gene: TRBV27; j_gene: TRBJ1-5; CDR3aa: CASSLRGNQPQHF; CDR3nt: TGTGCCAGCAGTTTAAGAGGCAATCAGCCCCAGCATTTT
d_gene: TRBD1; abundance: -; v_gene: TRBV19; j_gene: TRBJ1-2; CDR3aa: CASSIPTGEDYGYTF; CDR3nt: TGTGCCAGTAGTATCCCGACAGGGGAGGACTATGGCTACACCTTC
d_gene: TRBD1; abundance: -; v_gene: TRBV5-1; j_gene: TRBJ1-5; CDR3aa: CASSVRQGSQPQHF; CDR3nt: TGCGCCAGCAGCGTTCGACAGGGTAGTCAGCCCCAGCATTTT
d_gene: -; abundance: -; v_gene: TRBV28; j_gene: TRBJ1-6; CDR3aa: CASKLSSREGYNSPLHF; CDR3nt: TGTGCCAGCAAACTATCCAGCCGGGAGGGATATAATTCACCCCTCCACTTT
d_gene: -; abundance: -; v_gene: TRBV29-1; j_gene: TRBJ2-5; CDR3aa: CSSWTILTGETQYF; CDR3nt: TGCAGCTCCTGGACTATTCTCACTGGGGAGACCCAGTACTTC
d_gene: -; abundance: -; v_gene: TRBV6-5; j_gene: TRBJ2-7; CDR3aa: CASSYLTTGEQYF; CDR3nt: TGTGCCAGCAGTTACCTTACTACAGGGGAGCAGTACTTC
d_gene: TRBD2; abundance: -; v_gene: TRBV14; j_gene: TRBJ2-5; CDR3aa: CASSQDVGTSVGETQYF; CDR3nt: TGTGCCAGCAGCCAAGATGTAGGGACTAGCGTTGGAGAGACCCAGTACTTC
d_gene: -; abundance: -; v_gene: TRBV5-1; j_gene: TRBJ1-1; CDR3aa: CASSLEGMNTEAFF; CDR3nt: TGCGCCAGCAGCTTGGAGGGGATGAACACTGAAGCTTTCTTT
d_gene: TRBD1; abundance: -; v_gene: TRBV27; j_gene: TRBJ1-1; CDR3aa: CASSIRGLEPNTEAFF; CDR3nt: TGTGCCAGCAGTATAAGGGGGCTTGAACCAAACACTGAAGCTTTCTTT
d_gene: TRBD1; abundance: few; v_gene: TRBV10-3; j_gene: TRBJ1-5; CDR3aa: CAISSGTDNLQPQHF; CDR3nt: TGTGCCATCAGTTCCGGGACAGACAATCTACAGCCCCAGCATTTT
d_gene: -; abundance: -; v_gene: TRBV2; j_gene: TRBJ2-5; CDR3aa: CASNLQETQYF; CDR3nt: TGTGCCAGCAATCTGCAAGAGACCCAGTACTTC
d_gene: -; abundance: -; v_gene: TRBV7-6; j_gene: TRBJ2-3; CDR3aa: CASSLLRVSSTDTQYF; CDR3nt: TGTGCCAGCAGCTTATTGCGGGTATCTAGCACAGATACGCAGTATTTT
d_gene: TRBD1; abundance: -; v_gene: TRBV7-9; j_gene: TRBJ2-6; CDR3aa: CASSKGQGSGANVLTF; CDR3nt: TGTGCCAGCAGCAAAGGACAGGGCTCAGGGGCCAACGTCCTGACTTTC
d_gene: -; abundance: -; v_gene: TRBV5-5; j_gene: TRBJ2-7; CDR3aa: CASSLLQNSYEQYF; CDR3nt: TGTGCCAGCAGCTTGTTACAGAACTCCTACGAGCAGTACTTC
d_gene: TRBD1; abundance: once; v_gene: TRBV28; j_gene: TRBJ2-1; CDR3aa: CASRTGGAGDEQFF; CDR3nt: TGTGCCAGCAGAACAGGGGGCGCGGGTGATGAGCAGTTCTTC
d_gene: TRBD1; abundance: -; v_gene: TRBV7-9; j_gene: TRBJ1-4; CDR3aa: CASRSSAGGEKLFF; CDR3nt: TGTGCCAGCAGATCCTCGGCAGGGGGTGAAAAACTGTTTTTT
d_gene: TRBD2; abundance: -; v_gene: TRBV5-1; j_gene: TRBJ2-5; CDR3aa: CASSLGLATLETQYF; CDR3nt: TGCGCCAGCAGCTTGGGACTAGCTACCCTTGAGACCCAGTACTTC
d_gene: TRBD1; abundance: -; v_gene: TRBV20-1; j_gene: TRBJ1-2; CDR3aa: CSARTGHGYTF; CDR3nt: TGCAGTGCCAGGACAGGTCATGGCTACACCTTC
d_gene: TRBD1; abundance: -; v_gene: TRBV19; j_gene: TRBJ1-3; CDR3aa: CASSGRWTGTHDF; CDR3nt: TGTGCCAGTAGTGGCCGGTGGACAGGGACCCATGATTTT
d_gene: TRBD2; abundance: -; v_gene: TRBV30; j_gene: TRBJ2-2; CDR3aa: CACEREAGGELFF; CDR3nt: TGTGCCTGTGAGCGGGAGGCCGGCGGGGAGCTGTTTTTT
d_gene: -; abundance: few; v_gene: TRBV12-3/TRBV12-4; j_gene: TRBJ1-3; CDR3aa: CASSLRQEDTIYF; CDR3nt: TGTGCCAGCAGTTTACGACAGGAAGACACCATATATTTT
d_gene: TRBD1; abundance: -; v_gene: TRBV7-9; j_gene: TRBJ1-2; CDR3aa: CASSLEGARGPHGYTF; CDR3nt: TGTGCCAGCAGCTTGGAAGGGGCCAGGGGGCCTCATGGCTACACCTTC
d_gene: -; abundance: -; v_gene: TRBV7-2; j_gene: TRBJ1-6; CDR3aa: CASGASLATTNSPLHF; CDR3nt: TGTGCCAGCGGGGCATCTCTTGCTACTACTAATTCACCCCTCCACTTT
d_gene: TRBD1; abundance: -; v_gene: TRBV19; j_gene: TRBJ1-5; CDR3aa: CASSTGGAELPQHF; CDR3nt: TGTGCCAGTAGTACAGGGGGCGCAGAGCTGCCCCAGCATTTT
d_gene: TRBD2; abundance: -; v_gene: TRBV5-4; j_gene: TRBJ2-7; CDR3aa: CASSTYTGTSFNEQYF; CDR3nt: TGTGCCAGCAGCACTTACACCGGGACTAGTTTCAACGAGCAGTACTTC
d_gene: TRBD2; abundance: once; v_gene: TRBV28; j_gene: TRBJ2-1; CDR3aa: CASSSPSSGRVYEQFF; CDR3nt: TGTGCCAGCAGTTCCCCCTCCAGCGGGAGGGTATATGAGCAGTTCTTC
d_gene: -; abundance: -; v_gene: TRBV5-4; j_gene: TRBJ2-7; CDR3aa: CASSGGGQDLREQYF; CDR3nt: TGTGCCAGCAGCGGGGGGGGACAGGATCTACGAGAGCAGTACTTC
d_gene: TRBD1; abundance: -; v_gene: TRBV7-9; j_gene: TRBJ1-6; CDR3aa: CASSLGQGGSGSPLHF; CDR3nt: TGTGCCAGCAGCTTGGGACAGGGCGGATCCGGTTCACCCCTCCACTTT
d_gene: -; abundance: -; v_gene: TRBV7-9; j_gene: TRBJ2-7; CDR3aa: CASSPTSWQYF; CDR3nt: TGTGCCAGCAGCCCGACTAGTTGGCAGTACTTC
d_gene: TRBD1; abundance: -; v_gene: TRBV6-5; j_gene: TRBJ1-5; CDR3aa: CASSFDRAQPQHF; CDR3nt: TGTGCCAGCAGTTTTGACAGGGCTCAGCCCCAGCATTTT
d_gene: -; abundance: -; v_gene: TRBV5-1; j_gene: TRBJ2-1; CDR3aa: CASSPGNLEQFF; CDR3nt: TGCGCCAGCAGCCCCGGGAATCTAGAGCAGTTCTTC
d_gene: -; abundance: -; v_gene: TRBV7-2; j_gene: TRBJ1-2; CDR3aa: CASGHSTSFGYTF; CDR3nt: TGTGCCAGCGGACATTCGACCAGCTTTGGCTACACCTTC
d_gene: TRBD1; abundance: -; v_gene: TRBV10-1; j_gene: TRBJ2-2; CDR3aa: CASSSGQGITGELFF; CDR3nt: TGCGCCAGCAGCTCGGGACAGGGTATCACCGGGGAGCTGTTTTTT
d_gene: TRBD1; abundance: -; v_gene: TRBV19; j_gene: TRBJ1-4; CDR3aa: CASNTGTGNEKLFF; CDR3nt: TGTGCCAGTAACACCGGGACAGGGAATGAAAAACTGTTTTTT
d_gene: -; abundance: -; v_gene: TRBV6-5; j_gene: TRBJ2-1; CDR3aa: CASSYDAGHYNEQFF; CDR3nt: TGTGCCAGCAGTTACGATGCGGGCCACTACAATGAGCAGTTCTTC
d_gene: -; abundance: -; v_gene: TRBV30; j_gene: TRBJ2-1; CDR3aa: CAWGGSWSASVSYNEQFF; CDR3nt: TGTGCCTGGGGGGGGAGTTGGAGCGCCTCAGTCTCCTACAATGAGCAGTTCTTC
d_gene: -; abundance: once; v_gene: TRBV6-2/TRBV6-3; j_gene: TRBJ1-6; CDR3aa: CASSYSIQGNSPLHF; CDR3nt: TGTGCCAGCAGTTACTCGATTCAGGGCAATTCACCCCTCCACTTT
d_gene: TRBD2; abundance: -; v_gene: TRBV11-2; j_gene: TRBJ2-5; CDR3aa: CASSLGNSGYQETQYF; CDR3nt: TGTGCCAGCAGCCTCGGTAATAGCGGGTACCAAGAGACCCAGTACTTC
d_gene: TRBD2; abundance: -; v_gene: TRBV9; j_gene: TRBJ2-5; CDR3aa: CASSVALRAGEGETQYF; CDR3nt: TGTGCCAGCAGCGTAGCGCTCCGAGCGGGAGAGGGGGAGACCCAGTACTTC
d_gene: -; abundance: many; v_gene: TRBV6-8; j_gene: TRBJ2-7; CDR3aa: CASSYAPGTFEAYEQYF; CDR3nt: TGTGCCAGCAGCTACGCACCGGGGACTTTCGAAGCCTACGAGCAGTACTTC
d_gene: -; abundance: -; v_gene: TRBV2; j_gene: TRBJ1-4; CDR3aa: CASSFNSRTNEKLFF; CDR3nt: TGTGCCAGCAGTTTCAACAGTAGGACTAATGAAAAACTGTTTTTT
d_gene: -; abundance: few; v_gene: TRBV7-2; j_gene: TRBJ2-2; CDR3aa: CASSFLGRLRTGELFF; CDR3nt: TGTGCCAGCAGCTTCCTCGGCAGGCTACGCACCGGGGAGCTGTTTTTT
d_gene: -; abundance: -; v_gene: TRBV6-2/TRBV6-3; j_gene: TRBJ2-1; CDR3aa: CASSYGTWDQFF; CDR3nt: TGTGCCAGCAGTTACGGGACTTGGGATCAGTTCTTC
d_gene: -; abundance: -; v_gene: TRBV5-1; j_gene: TRBJ2-1; CDR3aa: CASSPPKSPGNEQFF; CDR3nt: TGCGCCAGCAGCCCGCCCAAGAGCCCTGGCAATGAGCAGTTCTTC
d_gene: -; abundance: -; v_gene: TRBV12-3/TRBV12-4; j_gene: TRBJ1-1; CDR3aa: CASRQQGDTEAFF; CDR3nt: TGTGCCAGCAGGCAACAGGGCGACACTGAAGCTTTCTTT
d_gene: -; abundance: -; v_gene: TRBV28; j_gene: TRBJ1-1; CDR3aa: CASYGEGVNTEAFF; CDR3nt: TGTGCCAGCTATGGGGAAGGGGTGAACACTGAAGCTTTCTTT
d_gene: -; abundance: -; v_gene: TRBV28; j_gene: TRBJ2-7; CDR3aa: CASSPVTSRSSYEQYF; CDR3nt: TGTGCCAGCAGTCCTGTGACTTCGAGGAGCTCCTACGAGCAGTACTTC
d_gene: TRBD2; abundance: few; v_gene: TRBV5-4; j_gene: TRBJ2-2; CDR3aa: CASSSGLAGGTGELFF; CDR3nt: TGTGCCAGCAGCTCCGGACTAGCGGGAGGAACCGGGGAGCTGTTTTTT
d_gene: TRBD2; abundance: few; v_gene: TRBV15; j_gene: TRBJ2-3; CDR3aa: CATSRSRTSGSSLDTQYF; CDR3nt: TGTGCCACCAGCAGATCACGAACTAGCGGGAGTAGTTTGGATACGCAGTATTTT
d_gene: -; abundance: once; v_gene: TRBV5-5; j_gene: TRBJ2-7; CDR3aa: CASNRGAEVTYEQYF; CDR3nt: TGTGCCAGCAATCGGGGGGCGGAGGTGACCTACGAGCAGTACTTC
d_gene: -; abundance: -; v_gene: TRBV28; j_gene: TRBJ2-7; CDR3aa: CASSTPPRGLAEQYF; CDR3nt: TGTGCCAGCAGTACCCCCCCCCGGGGACTGGCCGAGCAGTACTTC
d_gene: TRBD1; abundance: -; v_gene: TRBV18; j_gene: TRBJ2-1; CDR3aa: CASSPRQGWEQFF; CDR3nt: TGTGCCAGCTCACCACGACAGGGTTGGGAGCAGTTCTTC